These 16 T cell receptor beta chains came from one sample sequenced in a study of cytomegalovirus exposure and HLA in healthy donors. The PCR made use of 60 Vbeta and 13 Jbeta primers. The protocol was immunoSEQ multiplex PCR, while the TCRdb copy is restricted to in-frame clones and leaves out a portion. The repertoire holds under 150,000 clones, nearly 85% seen once, with approximately 1.1% in the top ten. Sequenced material: PBMCs. These receptor sequences come from a boy between 5 and 17 years old in good health and CMV-seronegative.

The CDR3: CASRGTVYNEQFF. As DNA, the CDR3 is TGTGCCAGCAGGGGGACAGTCTACAATGAGCAGTTCTTC. The chain carries TRBV2 and TRBJ2-1; 7 nucleotides match TRBD1. Germline V gene lookup returns CDR1 SNHLY and CDR2 FYNNEI. Losses at the gene ends were 6 bases for V and 3 bases for J; bases not matched to a gene: 2. The CDR3 spans 13 residues.

Only a few counts were recorded for this clone. This chain joins TRBV13 and TRBJ2-7; perhaps TRBD2 as D (5 bases). The CDR3 is made up of 14 amino acids. Between the trimmed V and J ends, which lost 0 bases and 0 bases, there was a span of 6 bases. The germline CDR1 and CDR2 sequences are PRHDT and FYEKMQ (reference sequence). CDR3 protein: CASSLGEGSYEQYF. Here the CDR3 DNA reads TGTGCCAGCAGCTTAGGCGAGGGCTCCTACGAGCAGTACTTC.

V gene TRBV4-1 combines with J gene TRBJ2-5; 8 bases match TRBD2. The J call is in doubt because the DNA end fits TRBJ2-7 better. The CDR3 has 16 residues. Germline values: CDR1 MGHRA, CDR2 YSYEKL. Here the CDR3 reads CASSPRRVREVDEQYF. DNA for the CDR3: TGCGCCAGCAGCCCTAGGAGGGTGCGGGAGGTCGACGAGCAGTACTTC.

This clone was seen a few times. The chain joins TRBV5-1 to TRBJ2-2; 14 bases line up with TRBD2. The V gene end was trimmed by 3 bases and the J gene end by 5 bases; junction bases not matched to a gene: 3. In germline, CDR1 is SGHRS, CDR2 YFSETQ. The CDR3 runs to 16 residues. CDR3 sequence reads: CASSYRTSGRTGELFF. The CDR3 DNA sequence: TGCGCCAGCAGCTACCGGACTAGCGGGAGGACCGGGGAGCTGTTTTTT.

The V gene is TRBV6-1, the J gene TRBJ2-5, with a weak D call TRBD2 (7 bases). This CDR3 contains 13 residues. V was trimmed by 10 bases and J by 5 bases, leaving 17 bases between them. From germline, CDR1 is MNHNS and CDR2 SASEGT. The CDR3 nucleotides read TGTGCCACCCAAACGGGGGGCGGTGAGACCCAGTACTTC. Protein sequence: CATQTGGGETQYF.

The gene calls are TRBV30 and TRBJ2-7; 7 bases align to TRBD2. V shed 4 bases and J 6 bases; nucleotides not matched to a gene: 18. The germline V gene encodes CDR1 GTSNPN and CDR2 SVGIG (reference sequence). The length of the CDR3 is 16 residues. CDR3 nucleotide sequence: TGTGCCTGGATCCCCCGGCCCAGCGGGATTAGTGCCGAGCAGTACTTC. Protein product: CAWIPRPSGISAEQYF.

This clone is a singleton in its sample. The chain joins TRBV4-3 to TRBJ2-7, with 13 bases lining up with TRBD2. CDR3 length equals 16 residues. The J segment lost 2 bases and the V segment lost 4 bases, leaving 5 bases of the junction unmatched. The germline V gene encodes CDR1 LGHNA and CDR2 YSLEER. DNA of the CDR3: TGCGCCAGCAGCCGGCTACTAGCGGGAGGGCCCTACGAGCAGTACTTC. Encoded protein: CASSRLLAGGPYEQYF.

This clone was detected a few times. The chain joins TRBV6-1 to TRBJ2-3; D remains ambiguous. Trimming took 6 bases from V and 0 from J, leaving 7 bases between them. The CDR3 length is 13 residues. Per germline, CDR1 MNHNS and CDR2 SASEGT. This chain's CDR3 is CASRSLSTDTQYF. Written as DNA, the CDR3 is TGTGCCAGCAGGTCCCTCAGCACAGATACGCAGTATTTT.

The chain recombines TRBV9 with TRBJ2-3, with a possible D match to TRBD2 (5 bases). Germline V gene lookup returns CDR1 SGDLS and CDR2 YYNGEE. V lost 0 bases, J lost 1 base, and 9 bases lay in between. This CDR3 spans 15 amino acids. CDR3 loop: CASSVGIGGTDTQYF. In nucleotides, the CDR3 is TGTGCCAGCAGCGTAGGTATCGGGGGCACAGATACGCAGTATTTT. Together with reference TRBV9 and TRBJ2-3, the CDR3 gives the full variable domain: DSGVTQTPKHLITATGQRVTLRCSPRSGDLSVYWYQQSLDQGLQFLIQYYNGEERAKGNILERFSAQQFPDLHSELNLSSLELGDSALYFCASSVGIGGTDTQYFGPGTRLTVL.

V gene TRBV4-1 combines with J gene TRBJ2-1; possible D gene TRBD2, 6 bases. The V gene's germline CDR1 is MGHRA and CDR2 YSYEKL. V was shortened by 6 bases and J by 0 bases, with 12 bases between the two germline ends. This CDR3 is built from 15 residues. CDR3: CASRRDFSSYNEQFF. In DNA, the CDR3 is TGCGCCAGCAGGCGGGACTTTAGCTCCTACAATGAGCAGTTCTTC.

The chain links TRBV11-2 to TRBJ1-1; D gene ambiguous. Between the trimmed V and J ends, which lost 3 bases and 1 base, there was a span of 12 bases. The CDR3 is 15 amino acids. Germline CDR1 and CDR2: SGHAT and FQNNGV. The DNA for the CDR3 is TGTGCCAGCAGCTTTGCGGTTGGCAGGAACACTGAAGCTTTCTTT. Amino acid sequence: CASSFAVGRNTEAFF.

The chain uses TRBV21-1 and TRBJ2-1; the D call in the table, TRBD1, was not verified against the DNA. TRBV21-1 has pseudogene status. The CDR3 loop spans 15 amino acids. The CDR3 spells CASSTRTDSYNEQFF. In DNA form, the CDR3 reads TGTGCCAGCAGCACACGGACAGACTCCTACAATGAGCAGTTCTTC.

V usage is TRBV23-1 and J usage is TRBJ2-3, with 8 bases that match TRBD2. TRBV23-1 is an ORF for which the function is uncertain. V shed 5 bases and J 4 bases; nucleotides not matched to a gene: 11. This CDR3 has 16 amino acids. This CDR3 reads CASSINNREGSDTQYF. Here the CDR3 DNA reads TGCGCCAGCAGTATCAATAATCGGGAGGGTTCAGATACGCAGTATTTT.

The genes are TRBV11-2 and TRBJ2-3, with D maybe TRBD2 (5 bases). This CDR3 has 15 residues. The germline V gene has CDR1 SGHAT and CDR2 FQNNGV. Trimming took off 6 bases at V and 2 bases at J, with 15 bases between the two ends. CDR3 DNA sequence: TGTGCCAGCAGGCCCCTAGGAGGTGTCACAGATACGCAGTATTTT. Its translation is CASRPLGGVTDTQYF.

The CDR3 sequence is CASTTDRATDTQYF. In nucleotides, the CDR3 is TGTGCCAGCACCACGGACAGGGCCACAGATACGCAGTATTTT. This chain connects TRBV6-1 to TRBJ2-3, with TRBD1 matching over 8 bases. The germline V gene has CDR1 MNHNS and CDR2 SASEGT. The CDR3 length is 14 residues. Trimming took 7 bases from V and 2 from J; bases not matched to a gene: 5.

This clone has only one observation. This chain connects TRBV11-3 to TRBJ2-7; D not certain. CDR3 size: 16 residues. V was cut by 5 bases and J by 2 bases, with 19 bases left in between. CDR1 is SGHNT, CDR2 YENEEA, per germline. The CDR3 coding sequence is TGTGCCAGCAGCCCAGGCCATTCATCTATGGCCTACGAGCAGTACTTC. It codes for CASSPGHSSMAYEQYF.